This TCR beta chain was identified in a study of T-cell memory formation after mild COVID-19 (dated by TCRdb to about 2021). Background for the entire study: TCR sequence clusters from the two donors were largely donor specific. In a couple of donors, T-cell clones that expanded and contracted after mild COVID-19 were followed by sequencing TCRalpha and TCRbeta repertoires longitudinally. Two young, previously healthy adult volunteers, one female and one male, were included in the cohort. Broader findings and caveats from the paper: Contracting CD4+ clones turned up mainly in the CM and EM memory subsets, whereas EMRA was where CD8+ clones were enriched. Balanced CD4/CD8 phenotypes were observed for clones contracting from day 15 to 85, whereas a bias towards CD4+ was observed for a second wave of clones expanding from day 15 to 37. The detection of some responding clones in pre-infection memory suggests that pre-existing cross-reactive memory T cells joined the SARS-CoV-2 response. Only a couple of mild cases were covered in the study, and larger cohorts including severe cases with pre-infection samples were considered necessary. Whether the second-wave clones peaking on day 37 were SARS-CoV-2 specific was not confirmed.

For sequencing, an Illumina NovaSeq 6000 was employed. TCRalpha and TCRbeta cDNA libraries were built by 5'RACE with constant-segment primers, adding sample barcodes and unique molecular identifiers. Trizol reagent was used to extract RNA from every sample. Amplification of the libraries took two PCR steps, and the second step added a second sample barcode plus Illumina TruSeq adapters. The libraries were sequenced on an Illumina NovaSeq using 2 x 150 bp paired-end reads. The published analysis was carried out like this. The reads were demultiplexed and collapsed into UMI-guided consensus sequences using migec v1.2.7. Using mixcr v2.1.11, UMI consensuses were aligned to TRA and TRB V and J templates and then assembled into clonotypes. A clonotype was counted as expanded or contracted only when both edgeR and NoisET called the clonotype significant, with the noise models trained on biological replicates. For edgeR calls, the thresholds were a false discovery rate-adjusted p below 0.01 and a log2 fold-change of 1. As an exploratory analysis of dynamics, max-normalized trajectories of the 1000 most abundant clonotypes were examined by PCA with hierarchical clustering. The CD4 or CD8 phenotype of responding clones was assigned using the separately sequenced CD4+ and CD8+ repertoires. TCRdb took the public reads, trimmed them with fastp at Q25, ran MiXCR for clone calling and kept in-frame beta chains. Identical CDR3 proteins give one entry, which carries the most common genes and DNA. For this entry, the V and J calls and clone size follow TCRdb and not the study's own pipeline. For this sample the table gives about 140,000 distinct CDR3 sequences, of which 11% to 15% were detected only once. The ten biggest clones cover under 30% of the sample.

As regards this clonotype: Its antigen is not yet known. One base away there is no much larger clone; base qualities are not given.

The CDR3, cysteine through phenylalanine, is 20 amino acids long. Just CDR3 DNA is preserved here, 60 bases in frame from base 1. V and J are trimmed by 4 bases and 7 bases, and the gene matches miss 19 bases of the junction. Based on the germline V gene, the CDR1 and CDR2 sequences are SNHLY and FYNNEI. Ficoll-Paque density gradient centrifugation was the method used to isolate PBMCs. This TCR was recovered from an adult woman who had mild COVID-19 (a few samples of this study predate the infection). The sample titles of this study are shuffled in the database, so cell type and time point are left out; the donor was told from shared clones. Sequences were obtained from PBMCs or a T cell subset sorted from them (not recorded which). This sequence uses TRBV2 and TRBJ2-1; 13 nucleotides in the junction match TRBD2. Here is the DNA: TGTGCCAGCAGTGCAGAACTAGCGGGAGGGCCTTTCAAGCCAAAAAATGAGCAGTTCTTC. This is translated as CASSAELAGGPFKPKNEQFF.